These T cell receptor beta chains were read from a single sample in a study of vaccination effects on CD4 cells after COVID-19. No antigen has been assigned to these receptors. Clones were sequenced by immunoSEQ multiplex PCR, and TCRdb holds only the in-frame ones, with some missing. The table has 30,000 to 45,000 clones, about 73% seen once; the top ten hold around 15%. Source: CD4+ T cells from PBMCs cultured with HCoV-NL63 spike peptides, taken before COVID-19 vaccination. All receptors derive from a human donor who had a prior SARS-CoV-2 infection. Both conserved end residues are part of each CDR3. The D gene is left open where the match is weak. Expanded clones get a size class; other rows say once, few or many, or leave the size out.

d_call,v_call,clone_size,j_call,cdr3_aa,cdr3_nt
-,TRBV5-1,-,TRBJ2-7,CASSLGGANEQYF,TGCGCCAGCAGCTTGGGTGGGGCCAACGAGCAGTACTTC
TRBD1,TRBV30,-,TRBJ2-5,CASPRDRGGKYF,TGTGCCTCGCCAAGGGACAGGGGGGGAAAGTACTTC
-,TRBV2,-,TRBJ2-7,CASSWSRTESYEQYF,TGTGCCAGCAGCTGGTCCAGGACAGAATCCTACGAGCAGTACTTC
-,TRBV7-2,-,TRBJ2-5,CASSWRPGGTKTQYF,TGTGCCAGCAGCTGGAGACCAGGCGGCACCAAGACCCAGTACTTC
-,TRBV2,-,TRBJ2-7,CASNLTLVWGEQYF,TGTGCCAGCAATCTTACACTAGTTTGGGGCGAGCAGTACTTC
TRBD2,TRBV19,-,TRBJ2-2,CASSIGLAGVVTGELFF,TGTGCCAGTAGTATAGGACTAGCGGGAGTCGTCACCGGGGAGCTGTTTTTT
-,TRBV27,-,TRBJ2-2,CASSMRVGQGLLGELFF,TGTGCCAGCAGTATGAGGGTGGGCCAGGGTCTTCTCGGGGAGCTGTTTTTT
-,TRBV18,few,TRBJ2-7,CASSPARETEQYF,TGTGCCAGCTCACCAGCCAGGGAGACTGAGCAGTACTTC
TRBD2,TRBV10-3,-,TRBJ2-1,CAISTTSGSFNEQFF,TGTGCCATCAGTACGACTAGCGGGAGTTTCAATGAGCAGTTCTTC
TRBD1,TRBV7-3,-,TRBJ2-7,CASSLGTGVYEQYF,TGTGCCAGCAGCTTAGGGACAGGAGTATACGAGCAGTACTTC
TRBD2,TRBV7-9,-,TRBJ2-1,CASSLAKLAGDEQFF,TGTGCCAGCAGCTTAGCGAAACTAGCGGGAGATGAGCAGTTCTTC
-,TRBV7-2,-,TRBJ1-6,CASSLGSSGFQNSPLHF,TGTGCCAGCAGCTTAGGTTCATCGGGGTTTCAGAATTCACCCCTCCACTTT
-,TRBV6-5,-,TRBJ2-5,CASSPGTPTTQYF,TGTGCCAGCAGCCCCGGGACGCCGACGACCCAGTACTTC
TRBD1,TRBV4-2,-,TRBJ1-1,CASSQEGQGGKAFF,TGTGCCAGCAGCCAAGAAGGACAGGGGGGAAAAGCTTTCTTT
-,TRBV7-2,-,TRBJ2-1,CASSPRGQPFYNEQFF,TGTGCCAGCAGCCCGAGAGGGCAGCCCTTCTACAATGAGCAGTTCTTC
TRBD2,TRBV6-2/TRBV6-3,-,TRBJ2-3,CASSRFAGGPGEYF,TGTGCCAGCAGCCGTTTTGCGGGAGGGCCTGGGGAGTATTTT
TRBD2,TRBV5-1,-,TRBJ2-1,CASSLAGVAGYEQFF,TGCGCCAGCAGCTTGGCCGGGGTAGCGGGGTATGAGCAGTTCTTC
TRBD1,TRBV9,-,TRBJ2-7,CASSARQGTAYEQYF,TGTGCCAGCAGCGCCAGACAGGGGACGGCCTACGAGCAGTACTTC
-,TRBV29-1,-,TRBJ2-3,CSVVVQRRDTQYF,TGCAGCGTTGTGGTCCAGCGGAGAGATACGCAGTATTTT
-,TRBV6-1,-,TRBJ1-2,CASSEEAGGAGDGYTF,TGTGCCAGCAGTGAAGAGGCCGGGGGGGCGGGAGATGGCTACACCTTC
TRBD2,TRBV2,-,TRBJ2-7,CASRGSSGRSYEQYF,TGTGCCAGCAGGGGTTCTAGCGGGAGGTCGTACGAGCAGTACTTC
-,TRBV7-8,-,TRBJ1-4,CASSKAGLGEKLFF,TGTGCCAGCAGCAAGGCCGGGCTTGGGGAAAAACTGTTTTTT
TRBD1,TRBV30,-,TRBJ2-7,CAWDRAPERYEQYF,TGTGCCTGGGACAGGGCCCCCGAAAGGTACGAGCAGTACTTC
-,TRBV5-1,-,TRBJ2-3,CASSHARWGYTDTQYF,TGCGCCAGCAGCCACGCCCGGTGGGGATACACAGATACGCAGTATTTT
-,TRBV9,-,TRBJ2-5,CASSVGQGDQETQYF,TGTGCCAGCAGCGTAGGGCAGGGCGACCAAGAGACCCAGTACTTC
-,TRBV7-2,-,TRBJ2-3,CASSLVRGRTDTQYF,TGTGCCAGCAGCTTAGTGCGCGGGCGCACAGATACGCAGTATTTT
-,TRBV2,-,TRBJ2-1,CASSRQTSYNEQFF,TGTGCCAGCAGTCGTCAAACCTCCTACAATGAGCAGTTCTTC
-,TRBV9,-,TRBJ2-2,CASSVFHQGPGELFF,TGTGCCAGCAGCGTATTCCACCAGGGCCCCGGGGAGCTGTTTTTT
-,TRBV6-2/TRBV6-3,-,TRBJ2-3,CASSYSQLIDTQYF,TGTGCCAGCAGTTACTCCCAGCTGATAGATACGCAGTATTTT
-,TRBV9,-,TRBJ1-4,CASPESGRLEKLFF,TGTGCCAGCCCCGAGAGTGGACGGCTTGAAAAACTGTTTTTT
-,TRBV30,-,TRBJ1-2,CAWGGGGLLSGYTF,TGTGCCTGGGGGGGCGGGGGTCTTCTGAGTGGCTACACCTTC
-,TRBV30,-,TRBJ1-5,CAWSVQGLRQPQHF,TGTGCCTGGAGTGTACAGGGCCTTAGACAGCCCCAGCATTTT
-,TRBV11-2,-,TRBJ2-3,CASSLGAPDTQYF,TGTGCCAGCAGCTTAGGTGCCCCAGATACGCAGTATTTT
-,TRBV5-1,-,TRBJ2-3,CASSTGQFPLGGDTQYF,TGCGCCAGCAGCACCGGACAGTTCCCCTTGGGGGGAGATACGCAGTATTTT
TRBD2,TRBV7-9,-,TRBJ2-7,CASSLELAVHEQYF,TGTGCCAGCAGCTTAGAACTAGCGGTTCACGAGCAGTACTTC
TRBD1,TRBV11-3,-,TRBJ2-2,CASSLTTSRGRFDTGELFF,TGTGCCAGCAGCTTAACCACCTCCAGGGGGCGGTTTGACACCGGGGAGCTGTTTTTT
-,TRBV5-6,once,TRBJ1-2,CASSLAHGAALNYGYTF,TGTGCCAGCAGCTTGGCCCATGGGGCGGCCTTGAACTATGGCTACACCTTC
TRBD1,TRBV9,-,TRBJ1-5,CASSGTGATNQPQHF,TGTGCCAGCAGTGGGACAGGGGCCACCAATCAGCCCCAGCATTTT
-,TRBV4-2,once,TRBJ1-3,CASSLEGGGSGNTIYF,TGTGCCAGCAGCCTAGAGGGCGGAGGCTCTGGAAACACCATATATTTT
-,TRBV6-4,-,TRBJ1-2,CASSPGFGGNYGYTF,TGTGCCAGCAGTCCCGGGTTTGGGGGCAACTATGGCTACACCTTC
TRBD2,TRBV19,few,TRBJ2-1,CASSIDAPSGGFLNEQFF,TGTGCCAGTAGTATAGATGCCCCTAGCGGGGGGTTCCTCAATGAGCAGTTCTTC
-,TRBV11-3,-,TRBJ1-2,CASSLEAGYGYTF,TGTGCCAGCAGCCTAGAGGCGGGTTATGGCTACACCTTC